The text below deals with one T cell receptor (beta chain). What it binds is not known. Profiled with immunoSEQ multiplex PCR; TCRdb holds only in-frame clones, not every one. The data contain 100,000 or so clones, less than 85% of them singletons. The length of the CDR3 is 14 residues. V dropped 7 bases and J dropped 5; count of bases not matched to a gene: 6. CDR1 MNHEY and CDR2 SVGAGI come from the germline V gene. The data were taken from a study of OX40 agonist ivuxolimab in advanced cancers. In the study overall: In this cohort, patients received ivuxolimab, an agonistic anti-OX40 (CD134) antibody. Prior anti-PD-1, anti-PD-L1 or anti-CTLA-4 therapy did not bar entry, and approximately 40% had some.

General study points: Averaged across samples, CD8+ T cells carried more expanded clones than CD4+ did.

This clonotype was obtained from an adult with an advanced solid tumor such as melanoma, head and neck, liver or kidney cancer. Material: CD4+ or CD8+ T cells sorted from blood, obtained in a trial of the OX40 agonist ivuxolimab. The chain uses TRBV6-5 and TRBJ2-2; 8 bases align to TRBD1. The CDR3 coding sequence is TGTGCCAGCATCGGACAGGGACGGACCGGGGAGCTGTTTTTT. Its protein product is CASIGQGRTGELFF.